This T cell receptor beta chain was sequenced in a study of STAT5B mutations in CD4+ large granular lymphocyte leukemia. Across the whole study: Among healthy controls, a particular HLA allele went with more CDR3 'QG' motifs.

Authors' processing steps: Productive clonotypes were detectable down to 2.59 x 10-5 frequency. Generated by immunoSEQ multiplex PCR, the TCRdb table keeps only in-frame clones and is missing some. Clonal size and the V and J genes are those of that table, whereas D and trimming came from the DNA. This sample yields about 35,000 clones, of which roughly 82% are seen a single time; roughly 2.1% belongs to the top ten. A word on this clone: The antigen is undetermined.

Study-wide results and caveats: CD4-sorted patient repertoires seemed more clonal than healthy CD4+ repertoires.

The origin of this receptor is a human donor in good health. Sequenced: CD4+ T cells from blood buffy coats.

The chain's CDR3 is CASSINPPGGLNQPQHF. For the CDR3, the DNA is TGTGCCAGTAGTATAAACCCGCCAGGGGGTCTCAATCAGCCCCAGCATTTT. V is TRBV19 and J is TRBJ1-5; 7 bases are a match to TRBD1. Unmatched junction bases numbered 10, after V lost 2 bases and J lost 3 bases. In germline, CDR1 is LNHDA, CDR2 SQIVND (reference sequence). The CDR3 length is 17 residues.